These 26 T cell receptor beta chains originate from one sample sequenced in a study of T-cell reconstitution after alpha-beta-depleted transplantation in children. Construction of the TCRbeta library involved unique molecular identifiers. MiXCR was run by TCRdb on the PCR reads, yielding one entry per CDR3 protein. The sample has some 200,000 distinct CDR3 sequences, approximately 9.7% seen once; the top ten hold about 4.8%. Sequenced material: PBMCs from the stem cell graft donor, taken from the stem cell graft. The receptor set was obtained from a human donor who donated a stem cell graft to a child with SCID.

This clonotype has a count of ten or more. The gene calls are TRBV4-3 and TRBJ1-3; weak D call: TRBD1 (6 bases). The CDR3 has 17 residues. V was trimmed by 3 bases and J by 2 bases, leaving 17 bases between them. Germline V gives CDR1 LGHNA, CDR2 YSLEER. The CDR3 region has the DNA TGCGCCAGCAGCCAGGGACGTGGGGGGCAGGCTGGAAACACCATATATTTT. This sequence encodes CASSQGRGGQAGNTIYF.

The gene calls are TRBV20-1 and TRBJ1-1; D unresolved. This CDR3 is built from 13 residues. CDR1 and CDR2 (germline): DFQATT, SNEGSKA (reference sequence). V was pared by 5 bases and J by 6 bases, with 16 bases between. In DNA, the CDR3 is TGCAGTGCTCTTGTTTGGGATGAAGCTGAAGCTTTCTTT. Protein sequence: CSALVWDEAEAFF.

This chain uses TRBV5-1 with TRBJ2-7; a weak D match, TRBD1 (6 bases). Germline V CDR1 and CDR2: SGHRS, YFSETQ. The CDR3 has 14 amino acids. Trimming pared 5 bases from V and 3 bases from J, leaving 15 bases between. The CDR3 DNA follows: TGCGCCAGCAGTTTCGGGACAATAGGCTACGAGCAGTACTTC. As protein: CASSFGTIGYEQYF.

In its sample, this clonotype was seen many times. The CDR3 sequence: CASSEGYNEQFF. In nucleotides, the CDR3 is TGTGCCAGCAGTGAAGGGTACAATGAGCAGTTCTTC. The chain links TRBV6-1 to TRBJ2-1; D is unclear. There are 12 residues in the CDR3. Germline CDR1 and CDR2: MNHNS and SASEGT. Trimming removed 1 base from V and 4 bases from J, with 2 bases in between.

The V call is TRBV7-8, the J call TRBJ2-3, with D perhaps matching TRBD1 or TRBD2 (6 bases each). CDR3 length: 17 residues. Trimming shortened V by 1 base and J by 2 bases, and 16 bases separated the two germline ends. The germline V gene encodes CDR1 SGHVS and CDR2 FQNEAQ. CDR3 in DNA: TGTGCCAGCAGCTTAGTCCCAACGGGGGACATCACAGATACGCAGTATTTT. It codes for CASSLVPTGDITDTQYF. Combining the CDR3 with reference TRBV7-8 and TRBJ2-3 gives the whole variable domain GAGVSQSPRYKVAKRGQDVALRCDPISGHVSLFWYQQALGQGPEFLTYFQNEAQLDKSGLPSDRFFAERPEGSVSTLKIQRTQQEDSAVYLCASSLVPTGDITDTQYFGPGTRLTVL.

This clonotype was counted ten times or more. The chain employs TRBV9 and TRBJ2-1, with 9 bases fitting TRBD2. The germline gives CDR1 SGDLS, CDR2 YYNGEE. The V segment lost 0 bases and the J segment 8 bases; nucleotides outside the gene matches: 15. The CDR3 consists of 18 residues. CDR3 nucleotides: TGTGCCAGCAGCGTAGACCCTCTCCGGCGGGGGGGCCTTTATGAGCAGTTCTTC. The encoded protein is CASSVDPLRRGGLYEQFF. The full variable domain, in which reference TRBV9 and TRBJ2-1 provide the parts outside the CDR3, is DSGVTQTPKHLITATGQRVTLRCSPRSGDLSVYWYQQSLDQGLQFLIQYYNGEERAKGNILERFSAQQFPDLHSELNLSSLELGDSALYFCASSVDPLRRGGLYEQFFGPGTRLTVL.

This clonotype has ten or more counts. V and J are TRBV4-2 and TRBJ2-1; TRBD2 matches at 14 bases. CDR3 size: 17 residues. Germline V lookup: CDR1 LGHNA, CDR2 YNFKEQ. Trimming at V came to 4 bases and at J to 0 bases, leaving 2 bases not matched to a gene. CDR3 amino acids: CASSRGTSGGSYNEQFF. In DNA form, the CDR3 reads TGTGCCAGCAGCCGCGGGACTAGCGGGGGCTCCTACAATGAGCAGTTCTTC.

This clonotype was found many times. J is TRBJ1-2 and V is TRBV12-3 or TRBV12-4; a possible D gene is TRBD1 (5 bases). The CDR3 length is 15 residues. The ends were cut back, 3 bases at V and 2 bases at J, with 13 bases in the middle. DNA for the CDR3: TGTGCCAGCAGTTTCTTTATGGGGGTAAACTATGGCTACACCTTC. Its protein is CASSFFMGVNYGYTF.

This clonotype has ten or more counts. This chain links TRBV15 with TRBJ1-4; D gene ambiguous. Germline-derived CDR1 and CDR2 are LNHNV and YYDKDF (reference sequence). CDR3 length: 14 residues. Trimming pared 1 base from V and 8 bases from J, leaving 11 bases between. The CDR3 sequence is CATSRGRAQEKLFF. CDR3 sequence (DNA): TGTGCCACCAGCAGAGGAAGGGCCCAGGAAAAACTGTTTTTT.

V usage is TRBV19 and J usage is TRBJ2-1; either TRBD1 or TRBD2 may supply D (5 bases each). Germline CDR1 is LNHDA and CDR2 is SQIVND (reference sequence). The germline V and J ends were trimmed by 3 bases and 9 bases, with 6 bases remaining between them. The CDR3 sequence is 11 residues long. The CDR3 protein is CASSIGGEQFF. CDR3 nucleotides: TGTGCCAGTAGTATTGGGGGTGAGCAGTTCTTC.

This clonotype was picked up a small number of times. The rearrangement joins TRBV25-1 to TRBJ1-5, with 7 bases lining up with TRBD1. Trimming at V came to 5 bases and at J to 7 bases, leaving 2 bases not matched to a gene. In germline, CDR1 is MGHDK, CDR2 SYGVNS. The CDR3 length is 12 residues. The CDR3 nucleotides are TGTGCCAGCAGTACAGGGGTACAGCCCCAGCATTTT. This gives the protein CASSTGVQPQHF. The full variable domain, completed using reference TRBV25-1 and TRBJ1-5, is EADIYQTPRYLVIGTGKKITLECSQTMGHDKMYWYQQDPGMELHLIHYSYGVNSTEKGDLSSESTVSRIRTEHFPLTLESARPSHTSQYLCASSTGVQPQHFGDGTRLSIL.

This clonotype was found a few times. The chain uses TRBV20-1 and TRBJ1-3; a possible D gene is TRBD1 (6 bases). This CDR3 has 14 residues. V dropped 0 bases and J dropped 5 bases, with 11 bases sitting between them. Germline V gene data show CDR1 as DFQATT and CDR2 as SNEGSKA (reference sequence). This CDR3 is CSARDGGERNTIYF. The CDR3 region has the DNA TGCAGTGCTAGAGATGGGGGCGAGCGAAACACCATATATTTT.

This clonotype was seen just once. This chain joins TRBV14 and TRBJ2-1; 11 bases map to TRBD2. The V segment lost 4 bases and the J segment 12 bases; nucleotides outside the gene matches: 14. Per germline, CDR1 SGHDN and CDR2 FVKESK. The CDR3 sequence is 16 residues long. The CDR3: CASSPLGTSGYHGQFF. The CDR3 nucleotides read TGTGCCAGCAGCCCACTCGGGACTAGCGGCTACCATGGGCAGTTCTTC. Variable domain in full (rest from reference TRBV14 and TRBJ2-1): EAGVTQFPSHSVIEKGQTVTLRCDPISGHDNLYWYRRVMGKEIKFLLHFVKESKQDESGMPNNRFLAERTGGTYSTLKVQPAELEDSGVYFCASSPLGTSGYHGQFFGPGTRLTVL.

This clonotype has a count of ten or more. The rearrangement links TRBV2 to TRBJ1-1; tentatively, D is TRBD1 (6 bases). V lost 6 bases and J 1 base, leaving 9 bases between the germline ends. CDR1 is SNHLY and CDR2 is FYNNEI in the germline V gene. This CDR3 has 13 residues. CDR3: CASSWTENTEAFF. The CDR3 region has the DNA TGTGCCAGCAGCTGGACAGAGAACACTGAAGCTTTCTTT.

In this sample, this clonotype turned up many times. The chain employs TRBV12-3 or TRBV12-4 and TRBJ2-1; 7 bases are a match to TRBD2. The V gene end was trimmed by 5 bases and the J gene end by 4 bases; junction bases not matched to a gene: 5. This CDR3 has 14 residues. The CDR3 loop reads CASSPGTTYNEQFF. The CDR3 nucleotides are TGTGCCAGCAGTCCGGGGACTACGTACAATGAGCAGTTCTTC.

The sample holds many counts of this clonotype. The CDR3: CSAREGTQNTEAFF. CDR3 DNA sequence: TGCAGTGCTAGAGAAGGGACCCAAAACACTGAAGCTTTCTTT. The V call is TRBV20-1, the J call TRBJ1-1, with a possible D match to TRBD1 (5 bases). The CDR3 totals 14 residues. The V and J ends lost 0 bases and 2 bases respectively, with 10 bases between them. Germline values: CDR1 DFQATT, CDR2 SNEGSKA (reference sequence).

This clonotype was observed at least ten times. The rearrangement links TRBV29-1 to TRBJ1-2, with 8 nucleotides matching TRBD1. Germline CDR1 SQVTM, CDR2 ANQGSEA. The CDR3 spans 18 residues. Trimming at V came to 4 bases and at J to 5 bases, leaving 21 bases not matched to a gene. CDR3 in DNA: TGCAGCGTTGTGTTGTGGACGGAACCGGGACAGGTTAATTATGGCTACACCTTC. Its protein is CSVVLWTEPGQVNYGYTF.

J is TRBJ1-6 and V is TRBV19; D is unresolved. Germline loops: CDR1 LNHDA, CDR2 SQIVND (reference sequence). CDR3 size: 14 residues. V lost 3 bases and J 9 bases, leaving 12 bases between the germline ends. The CDR3: CASSMRRRGSPLHF. CDR3 nucleotides: TGTGCCAGTAGTATGCGGCGGCGGGGTTCACCCCTCCACTTT.

The chain couples TRBV27 to TRBJ1-1; TRBD1 matches 9 bases. CDR1 and CDR2 from the germline V gene are MNHEY and SMNVEV (reference sequence). Trimming removed 7 bases from V and 1 base from J; junction bases left unmatched: 4. The CDR3 sequence is 14 residues long. The CDR3 protein is CASTMTGGNTEAFF. The CDR3 bases are TGTGCCAGCACCATGACAGGGGGGAACACTGAAGCTTTCTTT.

This clonotype was observed at least ten times. The chain uses TRBV6-2 or TRBV6-3 and TRBJ2-5; tentative D call: TRBD2 (5 bases). Trimming pared 0 bases from V and 3 bases from J, leaving 20 bases between. Germline CDR1 and CDR2: MNHEY and SVGEGT. The CDR3 runs 18 residues. The CDR3 region is CASSYSGSGRGKEETQYF. In DNA form, the CDR3 reads TGTGCCAGCAGTTACTCTGGATCTGGTAGAGGGAAGGAAGAGACCCAGTACTTC.

This clonotype was picked up many times. J is TRBJ2-2 and V is TRBV6-5; unclear D gene. Germline lookup yields CDR1 MNHEY and CDR2 SVGAGI. With 0 bases removed from V and 5 bases from J, the gap between germline ends came to 1 base. This CDR3 region has 12 residues. The CDR3, as DNA: TGTGCCAGCAGTTACTCGACCGGGGAGCTGTTTTTT. Encoded protein: CASSYSTGELFF.

This clonotype occurred many times. V and J are TRBV14 and TRBJ2-1, with 9 bases fitting TRBD1. The CDR3 spans 16 residues. In germline, CDR1 is SGHDN, CDR2 FVKESK. V lost 3 bases, J lost 2 bases, and 5 bases stayed unmatched. CDR3 in DNA: TGTGCCAGCAGCCAGTTCCGGGACAGGGCCTACAATGAGCAGTTCTTC. Translating gives CASSQFRDRAYNEQFF.

This clonotype has only a few counts. The V gene is TRBV7-6, the J gene TRBJ2-6, with no clear D. Trimming left V 2 bases short and J 4 bases short, with 21 bases between. The CDR3 has 19 amino acids. Germline V lookup: CDR1 SGHVS, CDR2 FNYEAQ. The CDR3 region has the DNA TGTGCCAGCAGCTTACGGGCTGCTTCCGGAAACGCAGGGGCCAACGTCCTGACTTTC. Its protein is CASSLRAASGNAGANVLTF.

In its sample, this clonotype was seen many times. The rearrangement uses TRBV5-1 and TRBJ2-2; TRBD2 aligns across 11 bases. This CDR3 region has 17 residues. J was trimmed by 3 bases and V by 3 bases; bases with no gene match: 7. Germline assignment: CDR1 SGHRS and CDR2 YFSETQ. In DNA form, the CDR3 reads TGCGCCAGCAGCTCGGGATCACTAGCGGGGGACACCGGGGAGCTGTTTTTT. This codes for CASSSGSLAGDTGELFF.

The V gene is TRBV4-1, the J gene TRBJ2-1; D possibly corresponds to TRBD1 (6 bases). This CDR3 has 15 amino acids. With 4 bases removed from V and 8 bases from J, the gap between germline ends came to 18 bases. Germline values: CDR1 MGHRA, CDR2 YSYEKL. The CDR3 loop reads CASSPGQPPKHEQFF. In DNA form, the CDR3 reads TGCGCCAGCAGCCCCGGACAGCCTCCGAAACATGAGCAGTTCTTC.

This clonotype was counted ten times or more. The V gene is TRBV30, the J gene TRBJ1-4; D remains ambiguous. The germline V and J ends were trimmed by 2 bases and 5 bases, with 6 bases remaining between them. Germline loops: CDR1 GTSNPN, CDR2 SVGIG (reference sequence). The CDR3 is 12 residues long. This CDR3 reads CAWSSGNEKLFF. Here the CDR3 DNA reads TGTGCCTGGAGTTCCGGGAATGAAAAACTGTTTTTT.